These 11 T cell receptor beta chains share one sample of origin, sequenced in a study of T cell repertoires in cytomegalovirus infection. TCRdb redid the calling of the reads with MiXCR, one entry per CDR3 protein. The sample yields around 240,000 distinct CDR3 sequences, roughly 20% seen once. Sequenced: CD8+ T cells from PBMCs. These receptors came from a human donor in good health (CMV status not recorded). Some clones in this sample may be carry-over from other donors' samples.

This clonotype was seen a handful of times. The J gene is TRBJ2-7, the V gene TRBV7-9; D perhaps matches TRBD1 (5 bases). Trimming stripped 5 bases from V and 4 bases from J, with 12 bases between. The CDR3 runs to 13 residues. CDR1 is SEHNR, CDR2 FQNEAQ, per germline (reference sequence). This CDR3 is CASSRTDKYEQYF. In nucleotides, the CDR3 is TGTGCCAGCAGCCGGACGGACAAATACGAGCAGTACTTC.

This chain joins TRBV29-1 and TRBJ2-7; 7 bases match TRBD1. V was clipped by 7 bases and J by 4 bases; unmatched bases: 16. Looked up from germline, CDR1 is SQVTM and CDR2 is ANQGSEA. The CDR3 has 15 amino acids. CDR3 DNA: TGCAGCGCCCGGATCCGGGACAGAAGTCTTTACGAGCAGTACTTC. This encodes CSARIRDRSLYEQYF.

This clonotype was observed at least ten times. The chain uses TRBV7-8 and TRBJ1-1; D call uncertain. Germline CDR1 SGHVS, CDR2 FQNEAQ. The length of the CDR3 is 15 residues. The V and J ends lost 1 base and 1 base respectively, with 10 bases between them. DNA for the CDR3: TGTGCCAGCAGCTTAGGGCCGGCCGGGAACACTGAAGCTTTCTTT. Amino acid sequence: CASSLGPAGNTEAFF.

This clonotype has ten or more counts. The chain uses TRBV7-8 and TRBJ1-1; TRBD1 agrees at 12 bases. With V trimmed by 1 base and J by 0 bases, 3 bases remained unmatched. CDR3 length: 17 amino acids. Germline CDR1 SGHVS, CDR2 FQNEAQ. In nucleotides, the CDR3 is TGTGCCAGCAGCTTAGGGGACAGGGGGCTTCTGAACACTGAAGCTTTCTTT. The encoded protein is CASSLGDRGLLNTEAFF.

This clonotype has a count of ten or more. This chain links TRBV7-9 with TRBJ2-1; D not certain. The CDR3 contains 12 residues. CDR1 and CDR2 from the germline V gene are SEHNR and FQNEAQ (reference sequence). The germline V and J ends were trimmed by 1 base and 8 bases, with 6 bases remaining between them. The CDR3 sequence is CASSLGKDEQFF. The CDR3 DNA sequence: TGTGCCAGCAGCTTAGGAAAGGATGAGCAGTTCTTC.

The chain links TRBV12-3 or TRBV12-4 to TRBJ2-7; TRBD2 is a possible D gene (5 bases). With 3 bases removed from V and 0 bases from J, the gap between germline ends came to 9 bases. The length of the CDR3 is 14 residues. CDR3 residues: CASSLGSTSYEQYF. As DNA, the CDR3 is TGTGCCAGCAGTTTGGGGAGCACCTCCTACGAGCAGTACTTC.

This chain connects TRBV10-3 to TRBJ1-2; tentative D call: TRBD1 (6 bases). Trimming took 0 bases from V and 6 from J, leaving 14 bases between them. Germline lookup yields CDR1 ENHRY and CDR2 SYGVKD. The length of the CDR3 is 15 residues. In nucleotides, the CDR3 is TGTGCCATCAGTGAGTCGATTACTAGGGACAATGGCTACACCTTC. This codes for CAISESITRDNGYTF.

This chain connects TRBV5-4 to TRBJ1-1, with a possible D match to TRBD1 (5 bases). Germline loops: CDR1 SGHNT, CDR2 YYREEE (reference sequence). This CDR3 is built from 13 residues. Trimming cost V 1 base and J 7 bases, with 11 bases left between them. The CDR3 here is CASSLNGGGEAFF. Written as DNA, the CDR3 is TGTGCCAGCAGCTTGAACGGGGGGGGTGAAGCTTTCTTT.

The V gene is TRBV2, the J gene TRBJ2-5; D possibly corresponds to TRBD2 (6 bases). CDR3 length: 16 residues. Germline values: CDR1 SNHLY, CDR2 FYNNEI. Trimming took 0 bases from V and 2 from J, leaving 13 bases between them. CDR3 coding DNA: TGTGCCAGCAGTGAAGCTCTGGCGGGGCATCAAGAGACCCAGTACTTC. Translation gives CASSEALAGHQETQYF.

This clonotype was observed a few times. The chain links TRBV6-1 to TRBJ2-7, with TRBD2 matching 8 bases. CDR1 and CDR2 (germline): MNHNS, SASEGT. The length of the CDR3 is 17 residues. V shed 0 bases, J shed 5 bases, and the junction held 12 bases outside the gene matches. CDR3 coding DNA: TGTGCCAGCAGTGAAGCAGGCGGGGGGCCGAGAAGGAACGAGCAGTACTTC. Protein: CASSEAGGGPRRNEQYF.

The chain couples TRBV10-3 to TRBJ2-2, with TRBD2 matching 10 bases. Per germline, CDR1 ENHRY and CDR2 SYGVKD. The CDR3 loop spans 16 amino acids. V shed 4 bases and J 1 base; nucleotides not matched to a gene: 3. This CDR3 is CAISVASGGNTGELFF. The CDR3 bases are TGTGCCATCAGTGTGGCTAGCGGGGGGAACACCGGGGAGCTGTTTTTT.